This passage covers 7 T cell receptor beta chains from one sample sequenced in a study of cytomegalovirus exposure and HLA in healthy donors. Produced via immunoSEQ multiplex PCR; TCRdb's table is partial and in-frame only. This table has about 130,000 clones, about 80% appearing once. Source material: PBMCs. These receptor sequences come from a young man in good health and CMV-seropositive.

The CDR3 DNA reads TGTGCCAGCACGGAGCGGGAATACAATGAGCAGTTCTTC. Encoded protein: CASTEREYNEQFF. The chain combines TRBV6-6 with TRBJ2-1; 7 nucleotides line up with TRBD2. Germline CDR1 is MNHNY and CDR2 is SVGAGI (reference sequence). The CDR3 runs to 13 residues. J lost 4 bases, V lost 7 bases, and 4 bases had no gene match.

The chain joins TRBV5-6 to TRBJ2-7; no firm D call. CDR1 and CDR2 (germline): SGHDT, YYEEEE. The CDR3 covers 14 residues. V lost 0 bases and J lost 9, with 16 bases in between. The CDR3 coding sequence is TGTGCCAGCAGCTTGGACACCCAATCCCGCCGGCAGTACTTC. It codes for CASSLDTQSRRQYF.

CDR3 sequence: CASSGAGDNQPQHF. CDR3 coding DNA: TGTGCCAGCAGCGGGGCAGGGGACAATCAGCCCCAGCATTTT. The chain carries TRBV9 and TRBJ1-5; TRBD1 is a possible D gene (6 bases). This CDR3 is 14 amino acids long. CDR1 and CDR2 (germline): SGDLS, YYNGEE. V shed 3 bases and J shed 3 bases, with 10 bases lying between them.

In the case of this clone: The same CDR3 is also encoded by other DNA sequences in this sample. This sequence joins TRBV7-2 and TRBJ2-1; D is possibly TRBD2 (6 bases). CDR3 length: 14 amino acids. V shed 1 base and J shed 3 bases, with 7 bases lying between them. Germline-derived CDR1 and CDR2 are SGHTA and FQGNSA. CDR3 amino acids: CASSLGGLYNEQFF. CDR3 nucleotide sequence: TGTGCCAGCAGCTTAGGGGGACTCTACAATGAGCAGTTCTTC.

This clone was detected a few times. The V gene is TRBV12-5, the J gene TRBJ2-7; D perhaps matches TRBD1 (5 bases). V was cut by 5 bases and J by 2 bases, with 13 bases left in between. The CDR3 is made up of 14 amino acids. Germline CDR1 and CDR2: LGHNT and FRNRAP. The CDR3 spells CASGRDSHTYEQYF. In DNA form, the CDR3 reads TGTGCTAGTGGTCGAGACAGCCACACCTACGAGCAGTACTTC.

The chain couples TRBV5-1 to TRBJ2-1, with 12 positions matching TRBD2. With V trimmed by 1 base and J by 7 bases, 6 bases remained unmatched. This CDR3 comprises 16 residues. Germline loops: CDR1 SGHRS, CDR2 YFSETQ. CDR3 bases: TGCGCCAGCAGCTTGTCGACTAGCGGGAGAGTAAATGAGCAGTTCTTC. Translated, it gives CASSLSTSGRVNEQFF.

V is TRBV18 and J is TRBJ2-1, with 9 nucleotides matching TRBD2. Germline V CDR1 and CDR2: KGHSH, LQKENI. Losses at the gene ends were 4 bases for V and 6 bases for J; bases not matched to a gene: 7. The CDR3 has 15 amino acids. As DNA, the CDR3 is TGTGCCAGCTCACTTGGGGATAGCGGGAGCAATGAGCAGTTCTTC. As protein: CASSLGDSGSNEQFF.